This T cell receptor (beta chain) was documented in a study of radiotherapy plus CTLA-4 blockade in lung cancer. As for the study in general: Objective responses were observed in about 17% of patients, and disease control was achieved by approximately 30%.

Concerning this clone: Its antigen is still unknown.

Those patients who had chemo-refractory metastatic non-small-cell lung cancer were given focal radiation along with CTLA-4 blockade through ipilimumab. Whole-study results and caveats: Early clone dynamics of blood T cells, plus interferon-beta, reportedly predicted response best. Some TCR clones had been derived from tumors. These clones expanded in peripheral blood after radiotherapy plus ipilimumab.

TCRdb's table, derived via immunoSEQ multiplex PCR, lists solely in-frame clones and lacks some. The sample lists about 62,000 clones, roughly 80% occurring once. This sample comprised peripheral blood, obtained from a patient treated with radiotherapy plus ipilimumab. The clonotype originates from a human donor with non-small cell lung cancer who had a complete response to radiotherapy plus ipilimumab.

CDR3 residues: CSALLGETQYF. In nucleotides, the CDR3 is TGCAGTGCGCTCCTAGGGGAGACCCAGTACTTC. The gene calls are TRBV20-1 and TRBJ2-5, with D unresolved. The V gene's germline CDR1 is DFQATT and CDR2 SNEGSKA (reference sequence). Trimming shortened V by 6 bases and J by 5 bases, and 10 bases separated the two germline ends. This CDR3 comprises 11 residues.